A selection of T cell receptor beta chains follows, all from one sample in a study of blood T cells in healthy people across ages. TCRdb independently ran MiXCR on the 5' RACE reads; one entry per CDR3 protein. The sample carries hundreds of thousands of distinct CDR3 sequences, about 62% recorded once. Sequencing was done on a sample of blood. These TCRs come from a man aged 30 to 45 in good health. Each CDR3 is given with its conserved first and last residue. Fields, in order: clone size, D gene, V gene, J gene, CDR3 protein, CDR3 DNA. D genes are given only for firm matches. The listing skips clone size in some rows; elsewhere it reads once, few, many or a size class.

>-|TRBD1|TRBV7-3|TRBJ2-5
CASSLGTGRQETQYF
TGTGCCAGCAGCTTAGGGACAGGGAGACAAGAGACCCAGTACTTC
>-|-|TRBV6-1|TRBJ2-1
CASSRDVSYNEQFF
TGTGCCAGCAGCCGGGACGTATCCTACAATGAGCAGTTCTTC
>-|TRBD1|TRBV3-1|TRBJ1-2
CASSQGPGGSYGYTF
TGTGCCAGCAGCCAAGGTCCAGGGGGCTCCTATGGCTACACCTTC
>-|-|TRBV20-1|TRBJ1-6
CSARTPLNSPLHF
TGCAGTGCTAGAACGCCCTTGAATTCACCCCTCCACTTT
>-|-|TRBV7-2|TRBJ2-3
CASSLTKRDTQYF
TGTGCCAGCAGCCTAACCAAGCGAGATACGCAGTATTTT
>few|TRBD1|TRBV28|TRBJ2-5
CASSEGQVGETQYF
TGTGCCAGCAGCGAGGGACAGGTGGGGGAGACCCAGTACTTC
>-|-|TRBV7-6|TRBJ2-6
CASSLLEGANVLTF
TGTGCCAGCAGCTTACTTGAAGGGGCCAACGTCCTGACTTTC
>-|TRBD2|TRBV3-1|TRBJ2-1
CASSRLTGSGGAEEQFF
TGTGCCAGCAGCCGATTGACAGGTAGCGGGGGGGCCGAAGAGCAGTTCTTC
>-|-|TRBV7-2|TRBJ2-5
CASSLVGGRKTQYF
TGTGCCAGCAGCTTAGTTGGGGGGCGAAAGACCCAGTACTTC
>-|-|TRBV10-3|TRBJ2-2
CAISEGQLNTGELFF
TGTGCCATCAGTGAGGGGCAGCTGAACACCGGGGAGCTGTTTTTT
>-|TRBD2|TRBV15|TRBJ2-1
CATSRTSGGHYNEQFF
TGTGCCACCAGCAGGACTAGCGGGGGACACTACAATGAGCAGTTCTTC
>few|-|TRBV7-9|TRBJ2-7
CATQPYSYEQYF
TGTGCCACCCAGCCTTACTCCTACGAGCAGTACTTC
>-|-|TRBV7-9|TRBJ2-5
CASSPGGPSQYF
TGTGCCAGCAGCCCAGGAGGCCCTTCCCAGTACTTC
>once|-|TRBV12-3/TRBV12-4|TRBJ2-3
CASGWSVTDTQYF
TGTGCCAGCGGGTGGAGTGTCACAGATACGCAGTATTTT
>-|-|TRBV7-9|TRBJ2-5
CASSLFSRVGETQYF
TGTGCCAGCAGCTTATTTAGCAGGGTTGGAGAGACCCAGTACTTC
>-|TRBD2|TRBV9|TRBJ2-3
CASSVDISGGHFTDTQYF
TGTGCCAGCAGCGTAGATATTAGCGGGGGGCACTTCACAGATACGCAGTATTTT
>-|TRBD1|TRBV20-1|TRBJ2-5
CSARDRQGTYKQYF
TGCAGTGCTAGAGATCGACAGGGGACCTACAAGCAGTACTTC
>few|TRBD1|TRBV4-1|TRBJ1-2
CASSLGGPDYGYTF
TGCGCCAGCAGCCTAGGGGGCCCGGACTATGGCTACACCTTC
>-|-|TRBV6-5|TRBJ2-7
CASSYLRDKSYEQYF
TGTGCCAGCAGTTACCTCCGGGACAAGTCCTACGAGCAGTACTTC
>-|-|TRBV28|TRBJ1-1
CASSLFGGTEAFF
TGTGCCAGCAGTCTCTTTGGTGGCACTGAAGCTTTCTTT
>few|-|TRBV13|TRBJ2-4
CASSSGGFDIQYF
TGTGCCAGCAGCTCGGGGGGCTTTGACATTCAGTACTTC
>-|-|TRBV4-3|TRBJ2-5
CASSQDRGAGETQYF
TGCGCCAGCAGCCAAGATAGGGGGGCAGGGGAGACCCAGTACTTC
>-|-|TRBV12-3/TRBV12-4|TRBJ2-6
CASSVPGSDSGANVLTF
TGTGCCAGCAGCGTCCCGGGATCCGACTCTGGGGCCAACGTCCTGACTTTC
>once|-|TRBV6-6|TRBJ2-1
CASRLDGSSYNEQFF
TGTGCCAGCAGACTCGACGGCAGCTCCTACAATGAGCAGTTCTTC
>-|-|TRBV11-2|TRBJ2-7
CASSPVWTRDHEQYF
TGTGCCAGCAGCCCGGTCTGGACTCGGGACCACGAGCAGTACTTC
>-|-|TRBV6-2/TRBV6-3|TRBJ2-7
CASRFFEEQYF
TGTGCCAGCAGGTTTTTTGAAGAGCAGTACTTC
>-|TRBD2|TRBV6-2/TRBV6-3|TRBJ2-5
CASSYGGTSGQETQYF
TGTGCCAGCAGTTACGGCGGGACTAGCGGACAAGAGACCCAGTACTTC
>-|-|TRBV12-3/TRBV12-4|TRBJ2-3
CASSFRLNTDTQYF
TGTGCCAGCAGTTTCAGATTGAACACAGATACGCAGTATTTT
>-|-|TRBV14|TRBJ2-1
CASSPTSFNEQFF
TGTGCCAGCAGCCCAACTAGCTTTAATGAGCAGTTCTTC
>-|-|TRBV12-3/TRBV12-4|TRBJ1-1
CASHGHTEAFF
TGTGCCAGCCATGGGCACACTGAAGCTTTCTTT
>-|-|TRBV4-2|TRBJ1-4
CASGTFEGKLFF
TGTGCCAGCGGGACATTCGAGGGAAAACTGTTTTTT
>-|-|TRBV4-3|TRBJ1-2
CASSQIGVANYGYTF
TGCGCCAGCAGCCAGATCGGCGTAGCTAACTATGGCTACACCTTC
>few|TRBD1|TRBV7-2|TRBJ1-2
CASSPGQGASYGYTF
TGTGCCAGCAGCCCCGGACAGGGGGCGTCCTATGGCTACACCTTC
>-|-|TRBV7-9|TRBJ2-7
CASSASGGPSEQYF
TGTGCCAGCAGCGCCAGCGGAGGGCCCTCCGAGCAGTACTTC
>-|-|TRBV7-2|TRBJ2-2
CASSLASGAGELFF
TGTGCCAGCAGCTTAGCATCGGGTGCTGGGGAGCTGTTTTTT
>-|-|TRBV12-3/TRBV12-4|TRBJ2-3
CASSSQASGTDTQYF
TGTGCCAGCAGTTCCCAAGCGAGCGGCACAGATACGCAGTATTTT
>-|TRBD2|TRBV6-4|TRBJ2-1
CASSALSGGSSYNEQFF
TGTGCCAGCAGTGCCCTTAGCGGGGGGAGCTCCTACAATGAGCAGTTCTTC
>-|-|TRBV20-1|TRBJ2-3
CSARDARDTQYF
TGCAGTGCTAGAGATGCGCGGGATACGCAGTATTTT
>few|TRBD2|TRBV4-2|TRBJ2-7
CASSQDLLAGEQYF
TGTGCCAGCAGCCAAGATCTACTAGCGGGGGAGCAGTACTTC
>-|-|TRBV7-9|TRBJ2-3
CASSLAIQGDTQYF
TGTGCCAGCAGCTTAGCCATACAGGGAGATACGCAGTATTTT
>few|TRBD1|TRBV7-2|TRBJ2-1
CASSSQGAPHNEQFF
TGTGCCAGCAGCTCGCAGGGGGCCCCCCACAATGAGCAGTTCTTC